These T cell receptor beta chains were read from a single sample in a study of blood T cell repertoires in COVID-19. Profiled with immunoSEQ multiplex PCR; TCRdb holds only in-frame clones, not every one. The data show fewer than 300,000 clones, 70% to 90% seen once. The material sequenced was peripheral blood. The receptors here all came from a woman in her 70s with active or convalescent COVID-19. The CDR3 runs from the conserved cysteine through the conserved F or W. The D gene is left open where the match is weak. Not every row has a clone size; where given, it reads once, few, many or a size class.

v_call	d_call	j_call	clone_size	cdr3_nt	cdr3_aa
TRBV14	-	TRBJ1-2	-	TGTGCCAGCTCCCCGAGGACAGATGGTCAACGCACCTTC	CASSPRTDGQRTF
TRBV29-1	TRBD1	TRBJ2-1	-	TGCAGCGTTGAGGGGGACAGGGGATACCACAATGAGCAGTTCTTC	CSVEGDRGYHNEQFF
TRBV5-1	TRBD1	TRBJ1-4	-	TGCGCCAGCAGCTTACTACAGGGGGCGGGCGAAAAACTGTTTTTT	CASSLLQGAGEKLFF
TRBV5-1	TRBD1	TRBJ1-4	-	TGCGCCAGCAGCTCGGGACAGCGGGGGGAAAAACTGTTTTTT	CASSSGQRGEKLFF
TRBV2	TRBD1	TRBJ1-2	-	TGTGCCAGCAGGGGGACAGGGAGGAGGGATGGCTACACCTTC	CASRGTGRRDGYTF
TRBV20-1	-	TRBJ1-5	-	TGCAGTGCTCAGGGGAATCAGCCCCAGCATTTT	CSAQGNQPQHF
TRBV18	-	TRBJ1-3	-	TGTGCCAGCTCAGGAGGCTCTGGAAACACCATATATTTT	CASSGGSGNTIYF
TRBV6-5	-	TRBJ1-1	-	TGTGCCACATGCTATAATCAGAACACTGAAGCTTTCTTT	CATCYNQNTEAFF
TRBV18	-	TRBJ2-3	-	TGTGCCAGCTCACCGACGGAGTCCAGCACAGATACGCAGTATTTT	CASSPTESSTDTQYF
TRBV3-1/TRBV3-2	-	TRBJ1-6	-	TGTGCCAGCAGCCAAGATGGGCAGGGGAATAATTCACCCCTCCACTTT	CASSQDGQGNNSPLHF
TRBV19	-	TRBJ1-2	-	TGTGCCAGTAGTATAGCCAGAGGGGGCTACACCTTC	CASSIARGGYTF
TRBV5-4	TRBD2	TRBJ2-4	-	TGTGCCAGCAGCTTGCCCGGACTAGCGGGGGAGGAAAACATTCAGTACTTC	CASSLPGLAGEENIQYF
TRBV4-2	TRBD1	TRBJ1-5	-	TGTGCCAGCAGCCAAGATCCCGGGGACAGGGGAGGGCCCCAGCATTTT	CASSQDPGDRGGPQHF
TRBV18	-	TRBJ1-1	-	TGTGCCAGCTCAACAGGAAGGGGTGAGACTGAAGCTTTCTTT	CASSTGRGETEAFF
TRBV10-3	-	TRBJ1-1	-	TGTGCCATCAGCTCGCAGGGCCAAGGCACTGAAGCTTTCTTT	CAISSQGQGTEAFF
TRBV5-1	TRBD2	TRBJ2-7	-	TGCGCCAGCAGCCTGCCGGGGCTAGCGGGAAACGAGCAGTACTTC	CASSLPGLAGNEQYF
TRBV6-5	-	TRBJ1-5	once	TGTGCCAGCAGGGGGGGGCTCAATCAGCCCCAGCATTTT	CASRGGLNQPQHF
TRBV6-6	TRBD1	TRBJ2-7	few	TGTGCCAGCAGAGGACAGGGGGGCGAGCAGTACTTC	CASRGQGGEQYF
TRBV18	TRBD1	TRBJ2-1	-	TGTGCCAGCTTAACAGGGGGCCTCTACAATGAGCAGTTCTTC	CASLTGGLYNEQFF
TRBV5-1	TRBD2	TRBJ2-2	-	TGCGCCAGCAGCTCAGGATCCAGCGGGGGCACCGGGGAGCTGTTTTTT	CASSSGSSGGTGELFF
TRBV6-5	-	TRBJ2-5	-	TGTGCCAGCAGTCACAGGGGCGGGGGGAGAGAGACCCAGTACTTC	CASSHRGGGRETQYF
TRBV6-2/TRBV6-3	TRBD2	TRBJ2-1	-	TGTGCCAGCAGTGATACGGGGGGGTATGTGGATGAGCAGTTCTTC	CASSDTGGYVDEQFF
TRBV27	TRBD2	TRBJ2-7	few	TGTGCCAGCAGTTTCGGGACTAGCGGTTTCTACGAGCAGTACTTC	CASSFGTSGFYEQYF
TRBV28	-	TRBJ2-7	once	TGTGCCAGCAGTTTAGGCGGGGGCCTATCCTACGAGCAGTACTTC	CASSLGGGLSYEQYF
TRBV2	-	TRBJ1-2	-	TGTGCCAGCAGTGATAGGGAGAGAGGCTACACCTTC	CASSDRERGYTF
TRBV29-1	-	TRBJ1-1	-	TGCAGCGCTCATGCTCGGGGAGACGGTGAAGCTTTCTTT	CSAHARGDGEAFF
TRBV5-1	TRBD2	TRBJ2-2	-	TGCGCCAGCAGCCGTGTCCTAGCGGGCGCGAACACCGGGGAGCTGTTTTTT	CASSRVLAGANTGELFF
TRBV9	TRBD2	TRBJ2-3	-	TGTGCCAGCACCGACCTGAGCGGGGGCGGCGATACGCAGTATTTT	CASTDLSGGGDTQYF
TRBV3-1/TRBV3-2	TRBD2	TRBJ2-5	once	TGTGCCAGCAGCCAAGGCACAGCGGGGGGGACCCAGTACTTC	CASSQGTAGGTQYF
TRBV7-9	TRBD1	TRBJ2-1	-	TGTGCCAGCAGCCGGTTGGCCGGGACAGGGGGGTCTCATGAGCAGTTCTTC	CASSRLAGTGGSHEQFF
TRBV9	-	TRBJ1-1	few	TGTGCCAGCAGCGATCCCGGGACTCAGAACACTGAAGCTTTCTTT	CASSDPGTQNTEAFF
TRBV7-9	-	TRBJ1-2	-	TGTGCCAGCAGCAACCGTCCAGGGGATGGCTACACCTTC	CASSNRPGDGYTF
TRBV5-1	TRBD1	TRBJ1-1	-	TGCGCCAGCAGCTCACAGGGGAAGGGGACTGAAGCTTTCTTT	CASSSQGKGTEAFF
TRBV28	-	TRBJ1-4	once	TGTGCCAGCAGGCATCTCGGGACACCTGGCGCAACTAATGAAAAACTGTTTTTT	CASRHLGTPGATNEKLFF
TRBV5-5	-	TRBJ1-2	-	TGTGCCAGCAGCTCTGGGACTCTGCACGGCTACACCTTC	CASSSGTLHGYTF
TRBV7-2	-	TRBJ2-5	few	TGTGCCAGCAGCTTAGGGTTGCAGGGGAGTGAAGAGACCCAGTACTTC	CASSLGLQGSEETQYF
TRBV5-8	-	TRBJ1-2	-	TGTGCCAGCAGCTTGCGGGGGAACTATGGCTACACCTTC	CASSLRGNYGYTF
TRBV5-4	TRBD1	TRBJ2-1	-	TGTGCCAGCAGCTTGGGTCAGGGGGTCTACAATGAGCAGTTCTTC	CASSLGQGVYNEQFF
TRBV11-1	-	TRBJ1-6	-	TGTGCCAGCAGCTTAGCGAGCGGCGACCGGTATAATTCACCCCTCCACTTT	CASSLASGDRYNSPLHF
TRBV5-1	-	TRBJ1-4	-	TGCGCCAGCAGCTTCCAGGGTAGGGTAACTAATGAAAAACTGTTTTTT	CASSFQGRVTNEKLFF
TRBV10-1	-	TRBJ2-1	-	TGCGCCAGCAGTGAGTCTCAGTTGAATGAGCAGTTCTTC	CASSESQLNEQFF
TRBV19	TRBD2	TRBJ2-5	-	TGTGCCAGTAGTATATACCGAGCGGGAGGGCCGGAGACCCAGTACTTC	CASSIYRAGGPETQYF
TRBV4-1	TRBD1	TRBJ2-5	-	TGCGCCAGCAGCTTACGGACAGGGGGGCGGGGGGCCCAGTACTTC	CASSLRTGGRGAQYF
TRBV5-8	-	TRBJ2-7	-	TGTGCCAGCAGCCGTTACCACCTACAGGGCCCGGGTGAGCAGTACTTC	CASSRYHLQGPGEQYF
TRBV4-1	-	TRBJ1-5	-	TGCGCCAGCAGCTACCCAGGGACTCGACAGCCCCAGCATTTT	CASSYPGTRQPQHF
TRBV25-1	-	TRBJ1-2	-	TGTGCCAGCAGTGAATGGGGAGGGGAGGAAGCGGACTATGGCTACACCTTC	CASSEWGGEEADYGYTF
TRBV4-1	TRBD1	TRBJ1-3	-	TGCGCCAGCAGCCAAGGAGTCGCCAGGGGGAGGAACACCATATATTTT	CASSQGVARGRNTIYF
TRBV4-1	-	TRBJ1-5	-	TGCGCCAGCAGTCTTGAGGGTTCTCAGCCCCAGCATTTT	CASSLEGSQPQHF
TRBV7-9	TRBD2	TRBJ2-1	-	TGTGCCAGCAGCTCCCCGGCGGGGGGCTACAATGAGCAGTTCTTC	CASSSPAGGYNEQFF
TRBV5-1	TRBD1	TRBJ2-2	-	TGCGCCAGCAGCCTGCAGGGGGCTTCGAACACCGGGGAGCTGTTTTTT	CASSLQGASNTGELFF
TRBV10-2	TRBD2	TRBJ2-7	-	TGCGCCAGCGGACAACTAGCGGGAACCTCCTACGAGCAGTACTTC	CASGQLAGTSYEQYF
TRBV28	TRBD2	TRBJ2-4	-	TGTGCCAGCACATGGGCTAGCGGGCTAGCCAAAAACATTCAGTACTTC	CASTWASGLAKNIQYF
TRBV27	TRBD1	TRBJ1-5	-	TGTGCCAGCAGGCGGACAGGGGGTGGTAGCAATCAGCCCCAGCATTTT	CASRRTGGGSNQPQHF
TRBV5-1	TRBD1	TRBJ1-1	-	TGCGCCAGTTCTTTTTCTCCGGGACAGAGAGCTTTCTTT	CASSFSPGQRAFF
TRBV24-1	TRBD2	TRBJ2-3	few	TGTGCCACCAGCGGGGGGCCGACTAGCGGGAGGGCGGATACGCAGTATTTT	CATSGGPTSGRADTQYF